Below, one T cell receptor (beta chain) is given with its context. Antigen: not known. The data stem from a study of T-cell memory formation after mild COVID-19. The study's findings and limits: The CD4+ clones that contracted clustered mainly within CM and EM, and the CD8+ clones concentrated in EMRA. While clones contracting from day 15 to 85 were balanced between CD4 and CD8, later expanders leaned CD4+.

5'RACE, which relied on constant-segment primers, yielded TCR alpha and TCR beta cDNA libraries carrying sample barcodes and UMIs. TCRdb fed the 5' RACE reads into MiXCR, producing one record per CDR3 protein. The sample lists approximately 340,000 distinct CDR3 sequences; about a sixth were seen once. This CDR3 is 15 amino acids long. CDR1 and CDR2 from the germline V gene are DFQATT and SNEGSKA (reference sequence). V lost 3 bases, J lost 7 bases, and 18 bases lay in between. This clonotype originated in a man between 18 and 35 years old who had mild COVID-19 (a few samples of this study predate the infection). Cell type and time point are not known. Sequenced material: PBMCs or a T cell subset sorted from them (not recorded which). The chain recombines TRBV20-1 with TRBJ2-2; D is ambiguous. Here the CDR3 DNA reads TGCAGTGCTAGGGAGCCGGGTCTTTCAGGCGGGGAGCTGTTTTTT. Encoded protein: CSAREPGLSGGELFF.